The 28 T cell receptor beta chains presented below share a single source sample, sequenced in a study of CD8 T cells in Susac syndrome. It was with random hexamers that roughly 0.5 to 1 ug RNA was reverse transcribed. TCRdb fed the immunoSEQ multiplex PCR reads into MiXCR, producing one record per CDR3 protein. The data show 100,000 to 150,000 distinct CDR3 sequences, about 94% seen once. The material sequenced was CD4+ T cells from PBMCs. The receptors were gathered from a human donor with multiple sclerosis.

The chain employs TRBV5-4 and TRBJ2-3; D gene unclear. Germline CDR1 reads SGHNT; CDR2 reads YYREEE (reference sequence). The ends were cut back, 4 bases at V and 2 bases at J, with 8 bases in the middle. CDR3 length equals 13 residues. The CDR3 DNA reads as TGTGCCAGCAGCCCCCGGTTCACAGATACGCAGTATTTT. It encodes CASSPRFTDTQYF.

The chain couples TRBV7-8 to TRBJ2-3; the match to TRBD2 covers 9 bases. CDR3 length: 16 residues. The V and J ends lost 5 bases and 2 bases, in that order; junction bases with no gene match: 8. CDR1 and CDR2 (germline): SGHVS, FQNEAQ. Here the CDR3 reads CASSVRGGADTDTQYF. DNA of the CDR3: TGTGCCAGCAGCGTACGCGGGGGGGCCGACACAGATACGCAGTATTTT.

This chain connects TRBV20-1 to TRBJ1-2; 8 bases align to TRBD1. The V segment lost 1 base and the J segment 2 bases; nucleotides outside the gene matches: 6. This CDR3 spans 15 amino acids. CDR1 and CDR2 from the germline V gene are DFQATT and SNEGSKA (reference sequence). CDR3 sequence reads: CSARGPTGENYGYTF. For the CDR3, the DNA is TGCAGTGCTAGAGGCCCGACAGGGGAGAACTATGGCTACACCTTC.

This chain uses TRBV6-2 or TRBV6-3 with TRBJ2-2; D is possibly TRBD2 (6 bases). Germline loops: CDR1 MNHEY, CDR2 SVGEGT. V gave up 6 bases and J gave up 5 bases, with 10 bases separating them. The CDR3 is 13 residues long. DNA for the CDR3: TGTGCCAGCAGGCGGGAAGGGACCGGGGAGCTGTTTTTT. Protein: CASRREGTGELFF.

This clonotype was found once. This rearrangement joins TRBV2 to TRBJ2-3, with 10 bases aligning to TRBD2. The germline gives CDR1 SNHLY, CDR2 FYNNEI. The CDR3 spans 16 residues. Losses at the gene ends were 8 bases for V and 4 bases for J; bases not matched to a gene: 12. The CDR3 is CASRTRTSGGADTQYF. The CDR3 region has the DNA TGTGCCAGCCGGACCCGGACTAGCGGAGGGGCAGATACGCAGTATTTT. Combining the CDR3 with reference TRBV2 and TRBJ2-3 gives the whole variable domain EPEVTQTPSHQVTQMGQEVILRCVPISNHLYFYWYRQILGQKVEFLVSFYNNEISEKSEIFDDQFSVERPDGSNFTLKIRSTKLEDSAMYFCASRTRTSGGADTQYFGPGTRLTVL.

V usage is TRBV29-1 and J usage is TRBJ1-2, with TRBD1 as a possible D gene (6 bases). The germline gives CDR1 SQVTM, CDR2 ANQGSEA. The CDR3 runs to 12 residues. V was clipped by 7 bases and J by 6 bases, with 15 bases between them. CDR3 amino acids: CSGSTGDNGYTF. CDR3 sequence (DNA): TGCAGCGGCTCGACAGGAGATAATGGCTACACCTTC. The variable domain in full, completed from reference TRBV29-1 and TRBJ1-2, reads SAVISQKPSRDICQRGTSLTIQCQVDSQVTMMFWYRQQPGQSLTLIATANQGSEATYESGFVIDKFPISRPNLTFSTLTVSNMSPEDSSIYLCSGSTGDNGYTFGSGTRLTVV.

This clonotype was detected once. The rearrangement joins TRBV5-1 to TRBJ2-1, with TRBD2 matching 8 bases. CDR3 length: 16 residues. CDR1 and CDR2 from the germline V gene are SGHRS and YFSETQ. V was pared by 0 bases and J by 5 bases, with 7 bases of the junction left unmatched. CDR3 sequence reads: CASSLGLAGSHNEQFF. CDR3 nucleotide sequence: TGCGCCAGCAGCTTGGGCCTAGCGGGTAGTCACAATGAGCAGTTCTTC. The full variable domain, in which reference TRBV5-1 and TRBJ2-1 provide the parts outside the CDR3, is KAGVTQTPRYLIKTRGQQVTLSCSPISGHRSVSWYQQTPGQGLQFLFEYFSETQRNKGNFPGRFSGRQFSNSRSEMNVSTLELGDSALYLCASSLGLAGSHNEQFFGPGTRLTVL.

The chain carries TRBV29-1 and TRBJ2-1; 9 positions agree with TRBD1. The CDR3 runs to 13 residues. The germline CDR1 and CDR2 sequences are SQVTM and ANQGSEA. After removal of 8 bases from V and 7 bases from J, the junction contained 9 bases not matched to a gene. The CDR3 DNA is TGCAGCATGGGACAGGGAAACAAAAATGAGCAGTTCTTC. It codes for CSMGQGNKNEQFF.

The chain couples TRBV10-2 to TRBJ2-7, with TRBD2 matching over 7 bases. Germline CDR1 and CDR2: WSHSY and SAAADI. V was clipped by 6 bases and J by 2 bases; unmatched bases: 10. This CDR3 has 15 residues. The CDR3 spells CASSTAGERAYEQYF. The CDR3 DNA follows: TGCGCCAGCAGCACGGCGGGGGAAAGGGCCTACGAGCAGTACTTC.

The chain combines TRBV7-9 with TRBJ2-5, with 9 bases fitting TRBD1. CDR1 is SEHNR and CDR2 is FQNEAQ in the germline V gene (reference sequence). V shed 5 bases, J shed 5 bases, and the junction held 6 bases outside the gene matches. The CDR3 runs 14 residues. CDR3 in DNA: TGTGCCAGCAGCCACCGGGACAGGGTGGAGACCCAGTACTTC. Amino acids: CASSHRDRVETQYF.

The chain combines TRBV5-4 with TRBJ2-2; no clear D gene. Trimming pared 2 bases from V and 2 bases from J, leaving 4 bases between. Germline lookup yields CDR1 SGHNT and CDR2 YYREEE (reference sequence). CDR3 length: 13 residues. CDR3 nucleotides: TGTGCCAGCAGCTTTCCTAACACCGGGGAGCTGTTTTTT. It codes for CASSFPNTGELFF.

This clonotype was observed once. The rearrangement links TRBV5-6 to TRBJ1-2, with 11 bases lining up with TRBD1. Germline V lookup: CDR1 SGHDT, CDR2 YYEEEE. This CDR3 region has 14 residues. Trimming at V came to 4 bases and at J to 5 bases, leaving 4 bases not matched to a gene. CDR3 DNA: TGTGCCAGCAGCGGGGACAGGGGGACTTATGGCTACACCTTC. Translation gives CASSGDRGTYGYTF.

The rearrangement joins TRBV9 to TRBJ2-7, with 9 bases fitting TRBD1. The CDR3 has 14 amino acids. The germline V gene has CDR1 SGDLS and CDR2 YYNGEE. Trimming removed 3 bases from V and 6 bases from J; junction bases left unmatched: 7. The CDR3 DNA reads TGTGCCAGCAGCGCGGACAGGGGACCTGGCGAGCAGTACTTC. Protein sequence: CASSADRGPGEQYF.

V is TRBV20-1 and J is TRBJ1-1; the match to TRBD1 covers 7 bases. V shed 4 bases and J 1 base; nucleotides not matched to a gene: 6. Germline CDR1 is DFQATT and CDR2 is SNEGSKA (reference sequence). The CDR3 sequence is 14 residues long. The CDR3 spells CSATPGQQNTEAFF. CDR3 DNA sequence: TGCAGTGCTACCCCGGGACAGCAGAACACTGAAGCTTTCTTT.

The V call is TRBV6-2 or TRBV6-3, the J call TRBJ2-1; perhaps TRBD2 as D (5 bases). CDR1 and CDR2 from the germline V gene are MNHEY and SVGEGT. The CDR3 has 14 amino acids. Trimming took off 6 bases at V and 4 bases at J, with 13 bases between the two ends. This chain's CDR3 is CASSRRRDYNEQFF. In nucleotides, the CDR3 is TGTGCCAGCAGCCGACGTCGGGATTACAATGAGCAGTTCTTC.

This chain connects TRBV6-2 or TRBV6-3 to TRBJ2-2; D possibly corresponds to TRBD1 (8 bases). V was clipped by 2 bases and J by 4 bases, with 14 bases between them. CDR1 is MNHEY, CDR2 SVGEGT, per germline. The CDR3 has 16 residues. The chain's CDR3 is CASSYPTGGGTGELFF. The CDR3 DNA reads as TGTGCCAGCAGTTACCCCACAGGGGGGGGCACCGGGGAGCTGTTTTTT.

The genes are TRBV7-2 and TRBJ1-2, with 8 bases matching TRBD1. CDR1 and CDR2 (germline): SGHTA, FQGNSA. The junction had 4 bases not matched to a gene; V was cut back by 5 bases and J by 2 bases. The CDR3 spans 14 residues. In DNA, the CDR3 is TGTGCCAGCAGCACGCGACAGGGGAACTATGGCTACACCTTC. It translates to CASSTRQGNYGYTF.

In this sample, this clonotype turned up a few times. CDR3 DNA sequence: TGTGCCAGCAAGGAGGCTAATGAAAAACTGTTTTTT. Its protein is CASKEANEKLFF. V gene TRBV7-2 combines with J gene TRBJ1-4; D unresolved. This CDR3 is built from 12 residues. Looked up from germline, CDR1 is SGHTA and CDR2 is FQGNSA. Trimming pared 7 bases from V and 3 bases from J, leaving 6 bases between.

This chain uses TRBV3-1 with TRBJ2-3; D is unresolved. Germline CDR1 LGHDT, CDR2 YNNKEL (reference sequence). V was shortened by 0 bases and J by 0 bases, with 13 bases between the two germline ends. CDR3 length: 17 residues. CDR3 DNA: TGTGCCAGCAGCCAAGATTGGATTGCTCCTAGCACAGATACGCAGTATTTT. Protein product: CASSQDWIAPSTDTQYF.

This sequence joins TRBV7-9 and TRBJ1-3; a possible D gene is TRBD1 (5 bases). In germline, CDR1 is SEHNR, CDR2 FQNEAQ (reference sequence). The CDR3 consists of 16 residues. Between the trimmed V and J ends, which lost 1 base and 0 bases, there was a span of 10 bases. This CDR3 is CASSLEGPRSGNTIYF. The CDR3 DNA is TGTGCCAGCAGCTTAGAGGGGCCCCGCTCTGGAAACACCATATATTTT.

V is TRBV3-1 and J is TRBJ2-5, with 9 positions matching TRBD1. V gave up 4 bases and J gave up 6 bases; unmatched junction bases: 6. Germline V lookup: CDR1 LGHDT, CDR2 YNNKEL (reference sequence). This CDR3 spans 14 amino acids. CDR3 loop: CASSPQGAVKTQYF. The CDR3 bases are TGTGCCAGCAGCCCACAGGGGGCGGTGAAGACCCAGTACTTC.

The chain carries TRBV30 and TRBJ2-3; maybe TRBD2 (5 bases). With 2 bases removed from V and 0 bases from J, the gap between germline ends came to 12 bases. The germline CDR1 and CDR2 sequences are GTSNPN and SVGIG (reference sequence). This CDR3 is built from 15 residues. CDR3 sequence (DNA): TGTGCCTGGAGTCCCGGAGGCTTCAGCACAGATACGCAGTATTTT. This translates into CAWSPGGFSTDTQYF.

The genes are TRBV7-2 and TRBJ2-5; the D gene is possibly TRBD1 (6 bases). Germline V gives CDR1 SGHTA, CDR2 FQGNSA. V shed 2 bases and J shed 1 base, with 8 bases lying between them. This CDR3 contains 14 residues. The chain's CDR3 is CASSLWTAQETQYF. As DNA, the CDR3 is TGTGCCAGCAGCTTATGGACAGCCCAAGAGACCCAGTACTTC.

The rearrangement uses TRBV30 and TRBJ1-1, with D possibly being TRBD1 (6 bases). V shed 4 bases and J shed 7 bases, with 10 bases lying between them. The CDR3 length is 11 residues. From germline, CDR1 is GTSNPN and CDR2 SVGIG (reference sequence). The CDR3 region has the DNA TGTGCCTGGAACAGGGACGTTGAAGCTTTCTTT. Protein product: CAWNRDVEAFF.

The rearrangement links TRBV30 to TRBJ1-2, with no clear D. Germline V gene lookup returns CDR1 GTSNPN and CDR2 SVGIG (reference sequence). The CDR3 length is 13 residues. Trimming stripped 2 bases from V and 8 bases from J, with 15 bases between. CDR3 sequence: CAWSPGGITGYTF. DNA of the CDR3: TGTGCCTGGAGTCCTGGAGGGATTACAGGCTACACCTTC.

The chain recombines TRBV29-1 with TRBJ1-4, with D possibly matching TRBD1 (6 bases). V lost 8 bases to trimming and J lost 2 bases, with 24 bases between them. This CDR3 region has 17 residues. Germline V gene data show CDR1 as SQVTM and CDR2 as ANQGSEA. The CDR3 is CSPIPGIQGLTNEKLFF. Written as DNA, the CDR3 is TGCAGCCCGATACCCGGGATACAGGGCCTCACTAATGAAAAACTGTTTTTT.

The rearrangement uses TRBV3-1 and TRBJ2-7; D is possibly TRBD2 (5 bases). Germline loops: CDR1 LGHDT, CDR2 YNNKEL (reference sequence). V gave up 1 base and J gave up 9 bases, with 16 bases separating them. The CDR3 spans 14 residues. CDR3 nucleotides: TGTGCCAGCAGCCAAGTCTTCCTTGGGGAGAGGCAGTACTTC. It specifies CASSQVFLGERQYF.

The rearrangement uses TRBV27 and TRBJ1-2, with no clear D. The CDR3 loop spans 13 amino acids. V was cut by 2 bases and J by 6 bases, with 10 bases left in between. Germline V gene lookup returns CDR1 MNHEY and CDR2 SMNVEV (reference sequence). CDR3 amino acids: CASSLVPGNGYTF. The DNA for the CDR3 is TGTGCCAGCAGTTTAGTCCCCGGGAATGGCTACACCTTC.